This TCR beta chain was captured in a study of blood T cell repertoires in COVID-19. Generated by immunoSEQ multiplex PCR, the TCRdb table keeps only in-frame clones and is missing some. Here the sample spans 200,000 to 300,000 clones, 82% being singletons. Trimming took 5 bases from V and 2 from J; bases not matched to a gene: 6. Germline V lookup: CDR1 SGHTA, CDR2 FQGTGA. This CDR3 spans 15 amino acids. The chain recombines TRBV7-3 with TRBJ2-1, with 7 bases that match TRBD2. The clonotype was recovered from a woman aged 60-75 years with active or convalescent COVID-19. Sequenced input: peripheral blood. The CDR3 is CASSPVAGAYNEQFF. CDR3 nucleotide sequence: TGTGCCAGCAGCCCCGTGGCGGGGGCCTACAATGAGCAGTTCTTC.